These 26 T cell receptor beta chains came from one sample sequenced in a study of T cell responses to AZD1222 COVID-19 vaccine. The assay was immunoSEQ multiplex PCR, and TCRdb's table has in-frame clones only and misses some. This sample carries just over 65,000 clones, more than 85% of them seen once, and the ten largest clones take around a sixth. The sample here was peripheral blood, taken on day 0 of AZD1222 vaccination. These receptors were taken from an adult in good health.

The chain recombines TRBV5-1 with TRBJ2-2, with TRBD2 matching over 9 bases. V lost 4 bases and J lost 1; bases outside the gene matches: 2. The CDR3 covers 15 residues. CDR1 is SGHRS and CDR2 is YFSETQ in the germline V gene. The CDR3 reads CASSISGGNTGELFF. The CDR3 nucleotides are TGCGCCAGCAGCATTAGCGGGGGGAACACCGGGGAGCTGTTTTTT.

The chain links TRBV28 to TRBJ2-7; 10 nucleotides align to TRBD1. The CDR3 has 16 amino acids. CDR1 MDHEN and CDR2 SYDVKM come from the germline V gene. V lost 3 bases, J lost 1 base, and 6 bases stayed unmatched. The DNA of the CDR3 is TGTGCCAGCAGTTTCCGGGACAGGGGACTTTCCTACGAGCAGTACTTC. This encodes CASSFRDRGLSYEQYF.

The V and J genes are TRBV4-3 and TRBJ1-2; 9 positions match TRBD1. This CDR3 spans 14 amino acids. V dropped 5 bases and J dropped 3; count of bases not matched to a gene: 4. Germline assignment: CDR1 LGHNA and CDR2 YSLEER. CDR3 sequence (DNA): TGCGCCAGCAGCGCCCGGGACAGGGACTATGGCTACACCTTC. It codes for CASSARDRDYGYTF.

The J gene is TRBJ1-3, the V gene TRBV15; D is uncertain. Germline values: CDR1 LNHNV, CDR2 YYDKDF (reference sequence). The length of the CDR3 is 16 residues. Trimming shortened V by 0 bases and J by 0 bases, and 9 bases separated the two germline ends. CDR3 region: CATSRDRASSGNTIYF. CDR3 DNA sequence: TGTGCCACCAGCAGAGATAGGGCAAGCTCTGGAAACACCATATATTTT.

The chain links TRBV5-1 to TRBJ2-7; TRBD1 might be the D (6 bases). The V gene lost 3 bases and the J gene lost 7 bases, with 14 bases spanning the gap. The CDR3 contains 13 residues. CDR1 and CDR2 (germline): SGHRS, YFSETQ. The CDR3, as DNA: TGCGCCAGCAGCTCAGGGGCACCGCAGGAGCAGTACTTC. It translates to CASSSGAPQEQYF.

The chain joins TRBV19 to TRBJ2-3; D tentatively fits TRBD1 or TRBD2 (5 bases each). Per germline, CDR1 LNHDA and CDR2 SQIVND (reference sequence). The CDR3 sequence is 14 residues long. V was clipped by 7 bases and J by 3 bases, with 14 bases between them. CDR3: CASTNSGGTDTQYF. The CDR3 DNA sequence: TGTGCCAGTACCAACAGTGGGGGAACAGATACGCAGTATTTT.

The chain joins TRBV2 to TRBJ1-6, with unresolved D. From germline, CDR1 is SNHLY and CDR2 FYNNEI. The V end lost 3 bases, the J end lost 10 bases, and 13 bases lay between the germline ends. The CDR3 extends over 14 amino acids. In nucleotides, the CDR3 is TGTGCCAGCAGTGAGGTGGGTCGAGTATCACCCCTCCACTTT. Its protein is CASSEVGRVSPLHF.

The rearrangement uses TRBV7-9 and TRBJ1-4, with TRBD1 matching 8 bases. The germline gives CDR1 SEHNR, CDR2 FQNEAQ (reference sequence). V lost 11 bases to trimming and J lost 8 bases; unmatched junction nucleotides: 16. The CDR3 sequence is 15 residues long. In nucleotides, the CDR3 is TGTGCCGTGGGGCAGGGGGCGTATAACGCCGAAAAACTGTTTTTT. Translating gives CAVGQGAYNAEKLFF.

V is TRBV19 and J is TRBJ1-2, with D possibly being TRBD1 (6 bases). Trimming removed 6 bases at V and 4 bases at J, with 15 bases between. Germline V gene sequence: CDR1 LNHDA, CDR2 SQIVND (reference sequence). This CDR3 contains 14 residues. In DNA, the CDR3 is TGTGCCAGTAGAGTCGGGGGGGCAGGCTATGGCTACACCTTC. It yields the protein CASRVGGAGYGYTF.

The chain recombines TRBV4-2 with TRBJ1-3; D unclear. With 0 bases removed from V and 3 bases from J, the gap between germline ends came to 15 bases. This CDR3 comprises 17 residues. CDR1 is LGHNA and CDR2 is YNFKEQ in the germline V gene. The CDR3 protein is CASSQDYVLVSGNTIYF. DNA of the CDR3: TGTGCCAGCAGCCAAGATTACGTGCTAGTGAGTGGAAACACCATATATTTT.

The CDR3 is CASSSQGSGANVLTF. In nucleotides, the CDR3 is TGTGCCAGCAGCTCACAGGGCTCTGGGGCCAACGTCCTGACTTTC. The V gene is TRBV11-3, the J gene TRBJ2-6, with D possibly matching TRBD1 (6 bases). Germline V lookup: CDR1 SGHNT, CDR2 YENEEA. Trimming cost V 4 bases and J 0 bases, with 7 bases left between them. The CDR3 loop spans 15 amino acids.

The rearrangement uses TRBV6-2 or TRBV6-3 and TRBJ2-5; D is uncertain. V dropped 4 bases and J dropped 5 bases, with 5 bases sitting between them. The CDR3 contains 11 residues. Germline V gene data show CDR1 as MNHEY and CDR2 as SVGEGT. The CDR3 nucleotides read TGTGCCAGCAGTTTGGAGGAGACCCAGTACTTC. Protein product: CASSLEETQYF.

The chain links TRBV29-1 to TRBJ2-6; no reliable D call. The germline gives CDR1 SQVTM, CDR2 ANQGSEA. Trimming left V 4 bases short and J 2 bases short, with 6 bases between. The CDR3 consists of 13 residues. The CDR3 DNA sequence: TGCAGCGTTGCGATTACTGGGGCCAACGTCCTGACTTTC. Its translation is CSVAITGANVLTF.

The CDR3 is CASSLAPGQGNYGYTF. The CDR3 DNA is TGTGCCAGCAGCTTAGCCCCGGGACAGGGGAACTATGGCTACACCTTC. The chain recombines TRBV11-1 with TRBJ1-2; 10 bases match TRBD1. The CDR3 consists of 16 residues. The germline CDR1 and CDR2 sequences are SGHAT and FQDESV (reference sequence). V trimming: 0 bases; J trimming: 2 bases; junction bases outside the gene matches: 3.

This clone has a single count. J is TRBJ2-3 and V is TRBV19; 8 bases are shared with TRBD2. V lost 3 bases, J lost 1 base, and 3 bases stayed unmatched. Germline lookup yields CDR1 LNHDA and CDR2 SQIVND (reference sequence). This CDR3 has 15 residues. CDR3 region: CASSIQTSGTDTQYF. CDR3 in DNA: TGTGCCAGTAGTATTCAGACTAGCGGCACAGATACGCAGTATTTT.

The J gene is TRBJ1-5, the V gene TRBV6-5; TRBD1 aligns across 8 bases. V shed 6 bases and J 10 bases; nucleotides not matched to a gene: 11. In germline, CDR1 is MNHEY, CDR2 SVGAGI. This CDR3 region has 14 residues. The CDR3: CASSLSGGGIPQHF. Here the CDR3 DNA reads TGTGCCAGCAGCCTCTCAGGGGGCGGAATCCCCCAGCATTTT.

This chain uses TRBV15 with TRBJ2-3; possible D gene TRBD2, 6 bases. V was pared by 5 bases and J by 4 bases, with 16 bases between. This CDR3 spans 15 amino acids. CDR1 and CDR2 (germline): LNHNV, YYDKDF (reference sequence). CDR3: CATSPGTEGSDTQYF. The CDR3 DNA sequence: TGTGCCACCAGCCCCGGGACGGAGGGGTCAGATACGCAGTATTTT.

The V gene is TRBV4-2, the J gene TRBJ2-7, with D unclear. Trimming left V 4 bases short and J 4 bases short, with 11 bases between. The germline V gene encodes CDR1 LGHNA and CDR2 YNFKEQ. This CDR3 is built from 13 residues. CDR3 nucleotide sequence: TGTGCCAGCAGCCGTGGCCCCGCGTACGAGCAGTACTTC. This sequence encodes CASSRGPAYEQYF.

The J gene is TRBJ2-7, the V gene TRBV12-5; D remains unclear. Germline V gene sequence: CDR1 LGHNT, CDR2 FRNRAP. V lost 6 bases and J 4 bases, leaving 10 bases between the germline ends. The CDR3 covers 12 residues. In nucleotides, the CDR3 is TGTGCTAGTGGATCCGACGGGTACGAGCAGTACTTC. Its protein is CASGSDGYEQYF.

The genes are TRBV19 and TRBJ1-1; 8 bases map to TRBD1. With V trimmed by 3 bases and J by 8 bases, 8 bases remained unmatched. The germline V gene has CDR1 LNHDA and CDR2 SQIVND (reference sequence). The CDR3 runs to 14 residues. The CDR3 DNA reads as TGTGCCAGTAGTATTGAGACAGGGGCCTCAGAAGCTTTCTTT. Translation gives CASSIETGASEAFF.

The rearrangement joins TRBV7-2 to TRBJ1-3; no clear D gene. CDR3 length: 14 residues. CDR1 and CDR2 from the germline V gene are SGHTA and FQGNSA. Trimming took off 1 base at V and 2 bases at J, with 6 bases between the two ends. Here the CDR3 DNA reads TGTGCCAGCAGCTTAGGGGCTGCTGGAAACACCATATATTTT. Its protein is CASSLGAAGNTIYF.

The V gene is TRBV3-1 (or the pseudogene TRBV3-2), the J gene TRBJ1-1, with D possibly TRBD1 on 5 matching bases. V dropped 1 base and J dropped 7 bases, with 10 bases sitting between them. The CDR3 contains 13 residues. Germline loops: CDR1 LGHDT, CDR2 YNNKEL (reference sequence). Written as DNA, the CDR3 is TGTGCCAGCAGCCAAGGAACGGGGCTTGAAGCTTTCTTT. The encoded protein is CASSQGTGLEAFF.

The chain couples TRBV30 to TRBJ2-1; 9 nucleotides line up with TRBD1. The CDR3 consists of 15 residues. The trim removed 0 bases at V and 7 bases at J, leaving 7 bases unmatched. CDR1 GTSNPN and CDR2 SVGIG come from the germline V gene (reference sequence). DNA of the CDR3: TGTGCCTGGAGTGTAAGGGACAGGGAGCTTAATGAGCAGTTCTTC. Amino acids: CAWSVRDRELNEQFF.

V usage is TRBV6-1 and J usage is TRBJ2-5; either TRBD1 or TRBD2 may fit D (6 bases each). From germline, CDR1 is MNHNS and CDR2 SASEGT. The V gene lost 2 bases and the J gene lost 0 bases, with 13 bases spanning the gap. The CDR3 consists of 16 residues. Written as DNA, the CDR3 is TGTGCCAGCAGTGAATCTAGGGGGGTATACCAAGAGACCCAGTACTTC. This gives the protein CASSESRGVYQETQYF.

The V and J genes are TRBV7-2 and TRBJ1-6, with 7 bases lining up with TRBD1. J lost 8 bases, V lost 1 base, and 2 bases had no gene match. CDR3 size: 14 residues. CDR1 and CDR2 (germline): SGHTA, FQGNSA. The CDR3 sequence is CASSLEGAYSPLHF. CDR3 nucleotides: TGTGCCAGCAGCTTAGAGGGGGCTTATTCACCCCTCCACTTT.

This clone was recorded only once. The J gene is TRBJ1-2, the V gene TRBV9; unclear D gene. Per germline, CDR1 SGDLS and CDR2 YYNGEE. V lost 4 bases, J lost 4 bases, and 17 bases lay in between. This CDR3 is built from 15 residues. CDR3 coding DNA: TGTGCCAGCAGCCCCCCAGGTGGTTCCGTCTATGGCTACACCTTC. Its translation: CASSPPGGSVYGYTF. Based on the CDR3 plus reference TRBV9 and TRBJ1-2, the full variable domain is DSGVTQTPKHLITATGQRVTLRCSPRSGDLSVYWYQQSLDQGLQFLIQYYNGEERAKGNILERFSAQQFPDLHSELNLSSLELGDSALYFCASSPPGGSVYGYTFGSGTRLTVV.